These T cell receptor beta chains were read from a single sample in a study of OX40 agonist ivuxolimab in advanced cancers. The protocol was immunoSEQ multiplex PCR, while the TCRdb copy is restricted to in-frame clones and leaves out a portion. The sample includes about 62,000 clones, less than 85% of them seen just once. The sample in question was CD4+ or CD8+ T cells sorted from blood, obtained in a trial of the OX40 agonist ivuxolimab. The source of these receptors is an adult with an advanced solid tumor such as melanoma, head and neck, liver or kidney cancer. CDR3s include the opening cysteine and the closing phenylalanine or tryptophan. A D gene is named only where the DNA matches it firmly. Not every row has a clone size; where given, it reads once, few, many or a size class.

size	D	V	J	CDR3	DNA
.	.	TRBV5-6	TRBJ2-5	CASNWGVEETQYF	TGTGCCAGCAACTGGGGTGTCGAGGAGACCCAGTACTTC
.	TRBD2	TRBV5-5	TRBJ2-3	CASSYLAVGSDTQYF	TGTGCCAGCAGCTACCTAGCGGTCGGGTCAGATACGCAGTATTTT
.	.	TRBV7-9	TRBJ1-2	CASSLAGGATNYGYTF	TGTGCCAGCAGCTTAGCCGGGGGGGCAACTAACTATGGCTACACCTTC
.	.	TRBV7-6	TRBJ2-1	CASSLGLPDYNEQFF	TGTGCCAGCAGCCTTGGACTACCCGATTACAATGAGCAGTTCTTC
.	.	TRBV5-1	TRBJ1-1	CASSQRGRRNTEAFF	TGCGCCAGCAGCCAGAGGGGACGGAGGAACACTGAAGCTTTCTTT
.	.	TRBV7-2	TRBJ2-5	CASSSVVRWETQYF	TGTGCCAGCAGCTCGGTGGTTCGGTGGGAGACCCAGTACTTC
.	.	TRBV12-5	TRBJ1-1	CASGLSGDGEAFF	TGTGCTAGTGGTTTGAGCGGGGATGGTGAAGCTTTCTTT
.	.	TRBV7-9	TRBJ1-1	CASSHVSGGEGTEAFF	TGTGCCAGCAGCCACGTTTCGGGGGGCGAGGGCACTGAAGCTTTCTTT
.	.	TRBV5-4	TRBJ2-1	CASSLISGSYNEQFF	TGTGCCAGCAGCTTAATATCCGGGTCCTACAATGAGCAGTTCTTC
.	TRBD1	TRBV29-1	TRBJ1-4	CSVSGTGVEKLFF	TGCAGCGTTTCCGGGACAGGGGTTGAAAAACTGTTTTTT
.	.	TRBV2	TRBJ1-1	CASCFGGSNTEAFF	TGTGCCAGCTGCTTTGGGGGGTCCAACACTGAAGCTTTCTTT
.	TRBD2	TRBV6-5	TRBJ2-3	CASSSPGGGTDTQYF	TGTGCCAGCAGTTCCCCGGGAGGAGGCACAGATACGCAGTATTTT
.	.	TRBV18	TRBJ1-1	CASSRTAENTEAFF	TGTGCCAGCTCAAGGACAGCAGAGAACACTGAAGCTTTCTTT
.	.	TRBV10-3	TRBJ1-2	CAISETTAASYGYTF	TGTGCCATCAGTGAGACAACAGCAGCATCTTATGGCTACACCTTC
few	.	TRBV5-1	TRBJ1-2	CASSQDGLANYGYTF	TGCGCCAGCAGCCAGGACGGGCTCGCTAACTATGGCTACACCTTC
.	.	TRBV6-6	TRBJ2-7	CASSSWTVTYEQYF	TGTGCCAGCAGTTCGTGGACGGTTACCTACGAGCAGTACTTC
.	TRBD1	TRBV18	TRBJ2-1	CASTMTGGGDEQFF	TGTGCCAGCACCATGACAGGGGGCGGGGATGAGCAGTTCTTC
.	.	TRBV6-5	TRBJ2-7	CASSYRQSSYEQYF	TGTGCCAGCAGTTACCGGCAGAGCTCCTACGAGCAGTACTTC
.	.	TRBV6-5	TRBJ1-2	CASRNGGFYGYTF	TGTGCCAGCAGGAATGGGGGATTCTATGGCTACACCTTC
.	.	TRBV5-4	TRBJ2-3	CASRESGVTDTQYF	TGTGCCAGCAGGGAGTCAGGGGTCACAGATACGCAGTATTTT
.	TRBD1	TRBV7-9	TRBJ1-4	CASTQGAVEKLFF	TGTGCCAGCACACAGGGGGCGGTTGAAAAACTGTTTTTT
.	TRBD1	TRBV2	TRBJ2-7	CASPGQGGEQYF	TGTGCCAGCCCCGGACAGGGCGGGGAGCAGTACTTC
few	TRBD1	TRBV5-1	TRBJ1-4	CASSLGRGESNEKLFF	TGCGCCAGCAGCTTAGGCAGGGGGGAATCTAATGAAAAACTGTTTTTT
.	TRBD1	TRBV6-1	TRBJ2-7	CASRGQGDYEQYF	TGTGCCAGCAGGGGACAGGGGGACTACGAGCAGTACTTC
.	TRBD1	TRBV27	TRBJ1-2	CASSLLTGGNYGYTF	TGTGCCAGCAGTTTATTGACAGGGGGAAACTATGGCTACACCTTC
.	TRBD1	TRBV7-9	TRBJ1-3	CASSLGPGQGPGNTIYF	TGTGCCAGCAGCTTAGGACCGGGACAGGGCCCCGGAAACACCATATATTTT
.	.	TRBV7-9	TRBJ1-4	CASSLNGGYGEHANEKLFF	TGTGCCAGCAGCTTAAACGGAGGCTACGGGGAGCATGCTAATGAAAAACTGTTTTTT
.	TRBD2	TRBV7-9	TRBJ2-3	CASSSRGDGTDTQYF	TGTGCCAGCAGTTCGCGGGGGGACGGCACAGATACGCAGTATTTT
once	TRBD2	TRBV19	TRBJ2-5	CASSIGLAGGPGETQYF	TGTGCCAGTAGTATAGGCCTAGCGGGAGGGCCTGGGGAGACCCAGTACTTC
.	.	TRBV29-1	TRBJ2-1	CSVEDLGIGDNEQFF	TGCAGCGTTGAAGATCTGGGGATCGGGGACAATGAGCAGTTCTTC
.	.	TRBV5-8	TRBJ2-7	CASSLGPGRISYEQYF	TGTGCCAGCAGCTTGGGGCCAGGCCGTATATCCTACGAGCAGTACTTC
.	TRBD1	TRBV18	TRBJ1-2	CASSRDRESYGYTF	TGTGCCAGCTCACGGGACAGGGAATCGTATGGCTACACCTTC
.	TRBD1	TRBV5-5	TRBJ2-7	CASSLARDRGTYEQYF	TGTGCCAGCAGCTTGGCCCGGGACAGAGGCACCTACGAGCAGTACTTC
.	.	TRBV28	TRBJ2-7	CASSLLSDFHEQYF	TGTGCCAGCAGTTTACTCTCCGACTTCCACGAGCAGTACTTC
.	TRBD2	TRBV5-3	TRBJ2-1	CARSLGRTSALSEQFF	TGTGCCAGAAGCTTGGGTAGGACTAGCGCCCTAAGCGAGCAGTTCTTC
.	.	TRBV6-6	TRBJ1-2	CASSYQENYGYTF	TGTGCCAGCAGTTACCAGGAAAACTATGGCTACACCTTC
few	.	TRBV27	TRBJ2-4	CASGEAKNIQYF	TGTGCCTCCGGGGAGGCCAAAAACATTCAGTACTTC
.	.	TRBV6-1	TRBJ1-2	CASSERGDYGYTF	TGTGCCAGCAGTGAACGTGGGGACTATGGCTACACCTTC
.	.	TRBV6-5	TRBJ2-5	CASRQTYGAQYF	TGTGCCAGCAGACAGACCTACGGTGCCCAGTACTTC
.	TRBD2	TRBV19	TRBJ2-5	CASSRRTSGVETQYF	TGTGCCAGTAGTCGACGGACTAGCGGAGTCGAGACCCAGTACTTC
.	.	TRBV4-2	TRBJ1-5	CASSHTGVGNQPQHF	TGTGCCAGCAGCCACACGGGGGTTGGAAATCAGCCCCAGCATTTT
few	TRBD2	TRBV9	TRBJ2-7	CASSQGSSGGRNEQYF	TGTGCCAGCAGCCAGGGTTCGAGCGGGGGCCGGAACGAGCAGTACTTC